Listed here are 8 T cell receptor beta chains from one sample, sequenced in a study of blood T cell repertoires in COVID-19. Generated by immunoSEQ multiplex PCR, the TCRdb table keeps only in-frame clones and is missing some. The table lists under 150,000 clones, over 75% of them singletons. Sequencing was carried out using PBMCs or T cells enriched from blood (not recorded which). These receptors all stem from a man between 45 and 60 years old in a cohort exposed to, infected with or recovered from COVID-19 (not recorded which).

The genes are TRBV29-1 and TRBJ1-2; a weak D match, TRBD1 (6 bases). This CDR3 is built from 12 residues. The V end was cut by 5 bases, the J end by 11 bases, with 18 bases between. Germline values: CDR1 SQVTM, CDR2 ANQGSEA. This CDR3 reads CSVLPSGGWYTF. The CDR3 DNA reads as TGCAGCGTTCTACCTAGTGGGGGCTGGTACACCTTC.

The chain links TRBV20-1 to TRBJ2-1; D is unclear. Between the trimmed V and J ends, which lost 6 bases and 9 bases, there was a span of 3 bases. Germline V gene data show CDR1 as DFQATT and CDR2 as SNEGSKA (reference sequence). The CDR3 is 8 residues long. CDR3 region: CSASEQFF. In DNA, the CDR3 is TGCAGTGCCAGTGAGCAGTTCTTC.

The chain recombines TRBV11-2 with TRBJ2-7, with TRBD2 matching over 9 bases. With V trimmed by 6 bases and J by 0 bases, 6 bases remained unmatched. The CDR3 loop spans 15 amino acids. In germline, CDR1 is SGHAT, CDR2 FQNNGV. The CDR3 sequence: CASSLSGSTSYEQYF. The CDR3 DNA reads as TGTGCCAGCAGTCTTAGCGGGAGTACCTCCTACGAGCAGTACTTC.

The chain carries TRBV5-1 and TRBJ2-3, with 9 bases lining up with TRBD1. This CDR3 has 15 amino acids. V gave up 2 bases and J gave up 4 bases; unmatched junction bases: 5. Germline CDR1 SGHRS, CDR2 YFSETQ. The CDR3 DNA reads TGCGCCAGCAGCTTAAGGACAGGGGCTGCAGATACGCAGTATTTT. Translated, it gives CASSLRTGAADTQYF.

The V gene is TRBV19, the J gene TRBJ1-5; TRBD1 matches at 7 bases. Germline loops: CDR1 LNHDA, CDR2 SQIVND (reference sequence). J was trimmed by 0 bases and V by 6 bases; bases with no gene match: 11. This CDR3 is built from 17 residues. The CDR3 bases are TGTGCCAGTAGCCCCGGGACAGTGACTTATAGCAATCAGCCCCAGCATTTT. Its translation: CASSPGTVTYSNQPQHF. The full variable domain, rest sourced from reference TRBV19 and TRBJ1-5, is DGGITQSPKYLFRKEGQNVTLSCEQNLNHDAMYWYRQDPGQGLRLIYYSQIVNDFQKGDIAEGYSVSREKKESFPLTVTSAQKNPTAFYLCASSPGTVTYSNQPQHFGDGTRLSIL.

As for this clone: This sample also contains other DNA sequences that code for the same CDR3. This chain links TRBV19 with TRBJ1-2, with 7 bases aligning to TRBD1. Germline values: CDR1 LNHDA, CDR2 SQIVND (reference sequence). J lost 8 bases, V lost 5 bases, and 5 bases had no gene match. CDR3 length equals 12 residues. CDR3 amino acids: CASSEQGSGYTF. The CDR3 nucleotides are TGTGCCAGTAGTGAACAGGGGAGCGGCTACACCTTC.

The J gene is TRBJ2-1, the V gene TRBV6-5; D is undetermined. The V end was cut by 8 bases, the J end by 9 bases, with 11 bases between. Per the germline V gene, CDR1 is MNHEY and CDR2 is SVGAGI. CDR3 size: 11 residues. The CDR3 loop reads CASRVTGEQFF. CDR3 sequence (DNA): TGTGCCAGCCGGGTAACGGGTGAGCAGTTCTTC.

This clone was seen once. The CDR3 loop reads CASSRTGKGEQYF. The CDR3 bases are TGTGCCAGCAGTCGGACGGGGAAGGGCGAGCAGTACTTC. The J gene is TRBJ2-7, the V gene TRBV2, with a tentative D call TRBD2 (5 bases). The germline CDR1 and CDR2 sequences are SNHLY and FYNNEI. The CDR3 has 13 amino acids. Trimming took 5 bases from V and 6 from J, leaving 14 bases between them.